One sample yielded the 9 T cell receptor beta chains listed below, sequenced in a study of T cells in Graves' hyperthyroidism and ophthalmopathy. The CDR3 regions of TCR beta were amplified from RNA transcripts. In the first-round RT-PCR of the TCR CDR3, the HTBI primer set was used. A single record per CDR3 protein comes from TCRdb applying MiXCR to the multiplex PCR reads. The profile shows 350,000 to 500,000 distinct CDR3 sequences, around 15% of them singletons. The sample consisted of blood. The receptors were gathered from a woman younger than 30 with Graves' hyperthyroidism.

This clonotype has at least ten counts. The rearrangement joins TRBV7-3 to TRBJ2-1; 11 bases line up with TRBD2. The germline CDR1 and CDR2 sequences are SGHTA and FQGTGA. Germline trimming cut 5 bases from V and 8 bases from J; bases unmatched to any gene: 8. This CDR3 region has 15 residues. The CDR3 loop reads CASSPLAGGRYEQFF. CDR3 sequence (DNA): TGTGCCAGCAGCCCTTTAGCGGGAGGGCGATATGAGCAGTTCTTC. Together with reference TRBV7-3 and TRBJ2-1, the CDR3 gives the full variable domain: GAGVSQTPSNKVTEKGKYVELRCDPISGHTALYWYRQSLGQGPEFLIYFQGTGAADDSGLPNDRFFAVRPEGSVSTLKIQRTERGDSAVYLCASSPLAGGRYEQFFGPGTRLTVL.

This clonotype was recorded many times. The chain joins TRBV4-1 to TRBJ1-2, with D maybe TRBD1 (5 bases). The V end lost 6 bases, the J end lost 2 bases, and 13 bases lay between the germline ends. The germline CDR1 and CDR2 sequences are MGHRA and YSYEKL. CDR3 length: 14 residues. The DNA for the CDR3 is TGCGCCAGCAGTCGGGACGGACAAAACTATGGCTACACCTTC. It yields the protein CASSRDGQNYGYTF.

This clonotype was seen ten or more times. The chain carries TRBV6-1 and TRBJ2-5; 7 positions match TRBD1. CDR1 MNHNS and CDR2 SASEGT come from the germline V gene. V was pared by 4 bases and J by 3 bases, with 8 bases of the junction left unmatched. The CDR3 runs to 15 residues. CDR3 bases: TGTGCCAGCAGTGGTTCCGGGACAGCAAAAGAGACCCAGTACTTC. Translated, it gives CASSGSGTAKETQYF.

V is TRBV27 and J is TRBJ1-6, with D unclear. This CDR3 is 15 amino acids long. Trimming left V 2 bases short and J 6 bases short, with 11 bases between. The germline V gene has CDR1 MNHEY and CDR2 SMNVEV (reference sequence). The CDR3 reads CASSLGGPGNSPLHF. CDR3 coding DNA: TGTGCCAGCAGTTTAGGAGGGCCTGGTAATTCACCCCTCCACTTT.

This clonotype was seen repeatedly, ten times or more. This sequence joins TRBV6-1 and TRBJ1-1; D gene ambiguous. The V end was cut by 3 bases, the J end by 6 bases, with 17 bases between. Germline V gene sequence: CDR1 MNHNS, CDR2 SASEGT. There are 15 residues in the CDR3. The CDR3 spells CASSERLGSGSEAFF. CDR3 sequence (DNA): TGTGCCAGCAGTGAGCGGTTGGGGAGTGGATCTGAAGCTTTCTTT.

This clonotype was detected a few times. This chain links TRBV10-3 with TRBJ1-1, with D maybe TRBD1 (5 bases). This CDR3 comprises 12 residues. The ends were cut back, 6 bases at V and 4 bases at J, with 9 bases in the middle. From germline, CDR1 is ENHRY and CDR2 SYGVKD. In DNA form, the CDR3 reads TGTGCCATCAGCAGGGAGGGCACTGAAGCTTTCTTT. This codes for CAISREGTEAFF.

This clonotype has a count of ten or more. This chain joins TRBV27 and TRBJ2-5; 12 nucleotides match TRBD2. In germline, CDR1 is MNHEY, CDR2 SMNVEV (reference sequence). V dropped 5 bases and J dropped 5; count of bases not matched to a gene: 6. CDR3 size: 15 residues. The CDR3 loop is CASSLLAGGSETQYF. CDR3 in DNA: TGTGCCAGCAGTCTCCTAGCGGGAGGGTCGGAGACCCAGTACTTC.

V is TRBV18 and J is TRBJ1-2; a possible D gene is TRBD1 (6 bases). V was cut by 6 bases and J by 5 bases, with 16 bases left in between. The CDR3 is 14 amino acids. Germline-derived CDR1 and CDR2 are KGHSH and LQKENI. CDR3 DNA: TGTGCCAGCTCGCGCCGGGACACTATGTATGGCTACACCTTC. Translation gives CASSRRDTMYGYTF. Based on the CDR3 plus reference TRBV18 and TRBJ1-2, the full variable domain is NAGVMQNPRHLVRRRGQEARLRCSPMKGHSHVYWYRQLPEEGLKFMVYLQKENIIDESGMPKERFSAEFPKEGPSILRIQQVVRGDSAAYFCASSRRDTMYGYTFGSGTRLTVV.

This clonotype was counted ten times or more. The chain links TRBV12-3 or TRBV12-4 to TRBJ2-1, with TRBD2 matching 7 bases. The CDR3 is made up of 15 amino acids. V was clipped by 6 bases and J by 6 bases; unmatched bases: 11. The CDR3 loop is CASSYIAGGGNEQFF. CDR3 in DNA: TGTGCCAGCAGCTATATAGCGGGTGGCGGCAATGAGCAGTTCTTC.